This is a list of T cell receptor beta chains from one sample in a study of Graves' ophthalmopathy and Graves' hyperthyroidism. TCRdb itself ran the multiplex PCR reads through MiXCR, one entry per CDR3 protein. Among roughly 400,000 distinct CDR3 sequences listed, approximately 20% were seen once. The material sequenced was peripheral blood. All receptors derive from a woman under 30 with Graves' ophthalmopathy. Each CDR3 is given with its conserved first and last residue. D genes are given only for firm matches. Clone size, where shown, is once, few, many, or a class for clones that have expanded.

d_gene	v_gene	j_gene	abundance	CDR3aa	CDR3nt
.	TRBV6-1	TRBJ1-3	.	CASTSFGRPGNTIYF	TGTGCCAGCACCTCTTTTGGGAGGCCTGGAAACACCATATATTTT
.	TRBV12-3/TRBV12-4	TRBJ1-5	many	CASSPGGLGQPQHF	TGTGCCAGCAGCCCCGGGGGGTTGGGGCAGCCCCAGCATTTT
.	TRBV4-2	TRBJ1-2	many	CASSQAESGADSGYTF	TGTGCCAGCAGCCAAGCGGAGTCAGGGGCTGATTCTGGCTACACCTTC
.	TRBV6-2/TRBV6-3	TRBJ1-5	many	CASTSLRTRSNQPQHF	TGTGCCAGCACCTCACTTCGGACACGGAGCAATCAGCCCCAGCATTTT
.	TRBV12-3/TRBV12-4	TRBJ2-5	many	CASSRAYQETQYF	TGTGCCAGTTCCAGGGCGTACCAAGAGACCCAGTACTTC
TRBD1	TRBV7-2	TRBJ1-3	many	CASSPRGAGQVRSGNTIYF	TGTGCCAGCAGCCCAAGAGGCGCCGGACAGGTTCGCTCTGGAAACACCATATATTTT
TRBD1	TRBV6-5	TRBJ2-2	many	CASSLDRGNTGELFF	TGTGCCAGCAGTCTGGACAGGGGAAACACCGGGGAGCTGTTTTTT
TRBD2	TRBV7-3	TRBJ2-2	few	CASSATPGLAGVGELFF	TGTGCCAGCAGCGCGACTCCGGGACTAGCGGGAGTCGGGGAGCTGTTTTTT
.	TRBV29-1	TRBJ2-5	many	CSVSGGETQYF	TGCAGCGTTTCAGGGGGGGAGACCCAGTACTTC
.	TRBV19	TRBJ1-5	many	CASNPAAGIQPQHF	TGTGCCAGTAATCCCGCGGCGGGGATTCAGCCCCAGCATTTT
TRBD1	TRBV2	TRBJ1-1	many	CASSPRTGHGTEAFF	TGTGCCAGCAGTCCTCGGACAGGGCACGGCACTGAAGCTTTCTTT
TRBD1	TRBV19	TRBJ1-2	many	CASSTRQGTFYGYTF	TGTGCCAGTAGTACCCGACAGGGAACTTTCTATGGCTACACCTTC
.	TRBV24-1	TRBJ1-5	many	CATGPNQPQHF	TGTGCCACCGGGCCCAATCAGCCCCAGCATTTT
.	TRBV6-1	TRBJ2-6	many	CASSPLVSGANVLTF	TGTGCCAGCAGTCCACTTGTCTCTGGGGCCAACGTCCTGACTTTC
.	TRBV28	TRBJ1-5	many	CASSFQGTWHPQHF	TGTGCCAGCAGTTTCCAGGGTACATGGCACCCCCAGCATTTT
TRBD2	TRBV12-3/TRBV12-4	TRBJ2-7	.	CASSPTGLAGGYEQYF	TGTGCCAGCAGTCCGACAGGACTAGCGGGAGGGTACGAGCAGTACTTC
TRBD1	TRBV6-1	TRBJ1-1	many	CASRRDRMNTEAFF	TGTGCCAGCAGGAGGGACAGGATGAACACTGAAGCTTTCTTT
.	TRBV11-2	TRBJ2-5	few	CASSLRQGGPTTQETQYF	TGTGCCAGCAGCCTTCGACAGGGAGGACCTACTACACAAGAGACCCAGTACTTC
TRBD2	TRBV28	TRBJ2-2	.	CASSPRPTSGRFTGELFF	TGTGCCAGCAGTCCTAGGCCTACTAGCGGGAGGTTCACCGGGGAGCTGTTTTTT
TRBD2	TRBV27	TRBJ2-5	many	CASSGVAGGGMRETQYF	TGTGCCAGCAGTGGCGTAGCGGGAGGGGGGATGCGAGAGACCCAGTACTTC
TRBD1	TRBV6-5	TRBJ1-2	many	CASSSSGTGVYGYTF	TGTGCCAGCAGTTCGTCCGGGACAGGGGTCTATGGCTACACCTTC
TRBD1	TRBV6-5	TRBJ1-1	many	CASSFPRGLGTEAFF	TGTGCCAGCAGTTTTCCCAGGGGGCTAGGCACTGAAGCTTTCTTT
.	TRBV28	TRBJ2-5	many	CASSLLETQETQYF	TGTGCCAGCAGTTTATTGGAGACTCAAGAGACCCAGTACTTC
.	TRBV11-2	TRBJ2-7	once	CASSQSGTWSSYEQYF	TGTGCCAGCAGCCAATCCGGGACATGGTCCTCATACGAGCAGTACTTC
.	TRBV6-2/TRBV6-3	TRBJ1-5	.	CASSYVGGSEPQHF	TGTGCCAGCAGTTACGTGGGGGGCTCCGAGCCCCAGCATTTT
.	TRBV19	TRBJ2-7	many	CAASGVGVYEQYF	TGTGCCGCATCGGGGGTAGGGGTCTACGAGCAGTACTTC
.	TRBV6-1	TRBJ1-1	.	CASEGGHTEAFF	TGTGCCAGCGAGGGGGGGCACACTGAAGCTTTCTTT
.	TRBV7-9	TRBJ1-1	.	CASSFQSNTEAFF	TGTGCCAGCAGCTTTCAGAGTAACACTGAAGCTTTCTTT
.	TRBV5-1	TRBJ1-1	many	CASSFTSSPVGTEAFF	TGCGCCAGCAGCTTTACGTCATCCCCGGTGGGCACTGAAGCTTTCTTT
.	TRBV12-3/TRBV12-4	TRBJ1-1	.	CASSPAGGFTEAFF	TGTGCCAGCAGTCCCGCCGGGGGTTTCACTGAAGCTTTCTTT
.	TRBV27	TRBJ2-7	many	CASINGGGDRYFFVYEQYF	TGTGCCAGCATCAATGGGGGAGGGGACAGGTATTTTTTTGTCTACGAGCAGTACTTC
.	TRBV6-5	TRBJ1-3	many	CASRVPGSGNTIYF	TGTGCCAGCAGAGTCCCAGGGTCTGGAAACACCATATATTTT
TRBD1	TRBV19	TRBJ1-5	many	CASSIPDRASQPQHF	TGTGCCAGTAGTATCCCGGACAGGGCGAGTCAGCCCCAGCATTTT
.	TRBV12-3/TRBV12-4	TRBJ1-2	many	CASSPRTAAVGGYTF	TGTGCCAGCAGTCCTCGGACGGCGGCGGTAGGCGGCTACACCTTC
TRBD1	TRBV28	TRBJ2-5	medium-sized	CASSSSRDRAETQYF	TGTGCCAGCAGTTCATCTCGGGACAGGGCCGAGACCCAGTACTTC
TRBD1	TRBV6-5	TRBJ1-5	many	CASSPRQGLSNQPQHF	TGTGCCAGCAGTCCACGACAGGGTCTGAGCAATCAGCCCCAGCATTTT
TRBD1	TRBV20-1	TRBJ2-7	.	CSARDPGTGVYEQYF	TGCAGTGCTAGAGATCCCGGGACAGGGGTCTACGAGCAGTACTTC
.	TRBV9	TRBJ2-5	once	CASSVAGSETQYF	TGTGCCAGCAGCGTAGCAGGTTCGGAGACCCAGTACTTC
TRBD2	TRBV27	TRBJ2-7	many	CASSSDPSGSRRVSGSEQYF	TGTGCCAGCAGTTCCGACCCTAGCGGGAGCAGGAGGGTCTCCGGTAGCGAGCAGTACTTC
.	TRBV12-3/TRBV12-4	TRBJ2-6	many	CASSHSTFANVLTF	TGTGCCAGCAGCCACTCGACATTTGCGAACGTCCTGACTTTC
TRBD2	TRBV2	TRBJ2-7	many	CATHRTSGIPGYEQYF	TGTGCCACCCACAGGACTAGCGGGATACCAGGGTACGAGCAGTACTTC
TRBD2	TRBV29-1	TRBJ2-7	many	CSVRTSGTEYF	TGCAGCGTGCGAACTAGCGGGACGGAGTACTTC
TRBD1	TRBV5-1	TRBJ2-5	many	CASSLTGTGGVGGQETQYF	TGCGCCAGCAGCCTCACGGGGACAGGGGGCGTCGGCGGTCAAGAGACCCAGTACTTC
TRBD1	TRBV7-8	TRBJ1-1	.	CASSFDRALEAFF	TGTGCCAGCAGCTTCGACAGGGCGCTCGAAGCTTTCTTT
.	TRBV29-1	TRBJ1-2	many	CSVEDLKGRGGYTF	TGCAGCGTTGAAGATCTTAAGGGCAGGGGTGGCTACACCTTC
.	TRBV4-2	TRBJ1-3	many	CAGSQDTGSGNTIYF	TGTGCCGGCAGCCAAGATACGGGTTCTGGAAACACCATATATTTT
TRBD1	TRBV11-2	TRBJ1-1	many	CASSLRGAIRNTEAFF	TGTGCCAGCAGCCTCAGGGGGGCAATTCGGAACACTGAAGCTTTCTTT
.	TRBV6-5	TRBJ2-2	.	CASRYWRSNTGELFF	TGTGCCAGCAGATACTGGAGATCGAACACCGGGGAGCTGTTTTTT
.	TRBV7-8	TRBJ1-6	many	CASSLGPREGVITLHF	TGTGCCAGCAGCTTAGGCCCCAGGGAGGGGGTGATAACCCTCCACTTT
TRBD2	TRBV28	TRBJ2-4	many	CASSNRLAQKNIQYF	TGTGCCAGCAGTAACCGACTAGCGCAAAAAAACATTCAGTACTTC
.	TRBV6-1	TRBJ1-1	.	CASTPLRGKNTEAFF	TGTGCCAGCACCCCCTTGCGGGGCAAAAACACTGAAGCTTTCTTT
.	TRBV28	TRBJ2-6	many	CASRGGSSGANVLTF	TGTGCCAGCAGAGGTGGAAGCTCTGGGGCCAACGTCCTGACTTTC
.	TRBV11-2	TRBJ1-2	many	CASSPGPRAPRYGYTF	TGTGCCAGCAGCCCGGGACCGCGGGCCCCTCGCTATGGCTACACCTTC
TRBD2	TRBV5-1	TRBJ2-5	.	CASSLVGSGKETQYF	TGCGCCAGCAGCTTGGTCGGTAGCGGGAAAGAGACCCAGTACTTC
TRBD2	TRBV28	TRBJ2-5	.	CASTPGLAGREETQYF	TGTGCCAGCACCCCGGGACTAGCGGGAAGGGAAGAGACCCAGTACTTC
.	TRBV30	TRBJ2-7	few	CAWSQRQALGQYF	TGTGCCTGGAGTCAAAGACAGGCCCTCGGGCAGTACTTC
.	TRBV6-2/TRBV6-3	TRBJ2-5	many	CASSSTPGVGNKEETQYF	TGTGCCAGCAGTTCCACTCCAGGGGTGGGCAATAAGGAAGAGACCCAGTACTTC
TRBD2	TRBV30	TRBJ2-7	many	CAWGLTSGRGIPHYEQYF	TGTGCCTGGGGTTTGACTAGCGGGAGGGGAATCCCCCACTACGAGCAGTACTTC
.	TRBV20-1	TRBJ2-5	.	CSARDVRVGETQYF	TGCAGTGCTAGAGATGTCAGGGTGGGAGAGACCCAGTACTTC